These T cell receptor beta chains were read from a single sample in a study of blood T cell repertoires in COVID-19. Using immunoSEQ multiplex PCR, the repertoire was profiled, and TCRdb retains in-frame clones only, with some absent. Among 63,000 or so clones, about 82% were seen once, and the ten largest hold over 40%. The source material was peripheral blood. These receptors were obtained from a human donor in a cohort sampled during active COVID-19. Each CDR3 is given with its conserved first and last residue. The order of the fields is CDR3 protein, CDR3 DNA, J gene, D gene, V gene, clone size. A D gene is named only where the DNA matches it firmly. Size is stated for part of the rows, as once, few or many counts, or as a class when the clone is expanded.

CASSRQGGIYGYTF TGTGCCAGCAGTCGACAGGGGGGCATCTATGGCTACACCTTC TRBJ1-2 TRBD1 TRBV7-9 many
CASSPSGHQSTDTQYF TGTGCCAGCAGCCCCTCCGGACACCAGAGCACAGATACGCAGTATTTT TRBJ2-3 - TRBV2 many
CASSSGTKETQYF TGTGCCAGCAGCTCGGGGACTAAAGAGACCCAGTACTTC TRBJ2-5 TRBD2 TRBV6-2/TRBV6-3 -
CASSLGRGSAKNIQYF TGTGCCAGCAGCTTAGGGAGGGGTTCGGCCAAAAACATTCAGTACTTC TRBJ2-4 - TRBV7-9 -
CASMGTSASYEQYF TGTGCCAGCATGGGGACTAGCGCCTCCTACGAGCAGTACTTC TRBJ2-7 TRBD2 TRBV2 once
CASSGALNFYEQYF TGCGCCAGCAGTGGGGCGCTTAACTTCTACGAGCAGTACTTC TRBJ2-7 - TRBV4-3 -
CASSSSPRTSGNLNEQFF TGTGCCAGCAGCTCGAGCCCCCGGACTAGCGGGAACCTGAATGAGCAGTTCTTC TRBJ2-1 TRBD2 TRBV7-6 -
CASSSDRSNYGYTF TGTGCCAGCAGCTCCGACAGGAGTAACTATGGCTACACCTTC TRBJ1-2 - TRBV7-2 once
CASSFPGTGNTEAFF TGTGCCAGCAGTTTCCCAGGGACAGGGAACACTGAAGCTTTCTTT TRBJ1-1 TRBD1 TRBV6-2/TRBV6-3 -
CASSLTPLGQNSPLHF TGCGCCAGCAGCCTCACGCCTCTAGGACAGAATTCACCCCTCCACTTT TRBJ1-6 - TRBV4-3 -
CASSYSGVGRLNTEAFF TGTGCCAGCAGTTACTCGGGAGTAGGCAGGTTGAACACTGAAGCTTTCTTT TRBJ1-1 - TRBV6-2/TRBV6-3 once
CASSLDSSNQPQHF TGTGCCAGCAGCTTGGACAGTAGCAATCAGCCCCAGCATTTT TRBJ1-5 - TRBV11-2 -
CAWSVAPHYEQYF TGTGCCTGGAGTGTTGCCCCACACTACGAGCAGTACTTC TRBJ2-7 - TRBV30 -
CASSLTRGNQPQHF TGTGCCAGCAGCTTAACCAGAGGAAATCAGCCCCAGCATTTT TRBJ1-5 - TRBV7-2 -
CASSPGTSGSTDTQYF TGTGCCAGCAGCCCCGGGACTAGCGGCAGCACAGATACGCAGTATTTT TRBJ2-3 TRBD2 TRBV7-9 -
CASSAQGLVSNEQFF TGTGCCAGCAGTGCCCAGGGACTAGTCAGCAATGAGCAGTTCTTC TRBJ2-1 TRBD2 TRBV2 -
CASSLQTGGGFGYTF TGTGCCAGCAGCTTGCAGACAGGGGGGGGCTTTGGCTACACCTTC TRBJ1-2 TRBD1 TRBV7-8 -
CASSLSDRIPYEQYF TGTGCCAGCAGCTTATCGGACAGGATCCCCTACGAGCAGTACTTC TRBJ2-7 TRBD1 TRBV11-2 -
CASSQDQDEQYF TGTGCCAGCAGCCAAGATCAGGACGAGCAGTACTTC TRBJ2-7 - TRBV4-2 few
CASSRGRGRSTGELFF TGTGCCAGCAGCCGGGGCAGGGGGCGCAGCACCGGGGAGCTGTTTTTT TRBJ2-2 TRBD1 TRBV3-1/TRBV3-2 -
CASSGGQVEYGYTF TGCGCCAGCAGCGGGGGACAGGTCGAGTATGGCTACACCTTC TRBJ1-2 TRBD1 TRBV5-1 -
CASSIPTGMATEAFF TGTGCCAGCAGCATTCCGACAGGGATGGCCACTGAAGCTTTCTTT TRBJ1-1 TRBD1 TRBV11-1 -
CASIRAQGFTDTQYF TGTGCCAGTATCCGCGCACAGGGTTTCACAGATACGCAGTATTTT TRBJ2-3 - TRBV7-9 -
CASSTGTGTAGELFF TGTGCCAGCTCGACCGGGACAGGGACCGCCGGGGAGCTGTTTTTT TRBJ2-2 TRBD1 TRBV18 -
CASSQAGSGNTEAFF TGTGCCAGCAGCCAAGCGGGCAGCGGGAACACTGAAGCTTTCTTT TRBJ1-1 - TRBV4-2 -
CASSLAGGYTF TGTGCCAGCAGCTTGGCGGGGGGCTACACCTTC TRBJ1-2 - TRBV5-5 -
CASSFADRAGGYTF TGTGCCAGCAGTTTCGCGGACAGGGCAGGGGGCTACACCTTC TRBJ1-2 TRBD1 TRBV27 -